A single sample is the source of the 14 T cell receptor beta chains below, sequenced in a study of neoadjuvant anti-PD-1 for oral cavity cancer. Sequencing was performed with immunoSEQ multiplex PCR; in TCRdb, only in-frame clones are kept and a portion is missing. The sample lists 84,000 or so clones, 84% occurring once. The source was PBMCs, collected before nivolumab (anti-PD-1) treatment. The receptors originated from a person between 40 and 85 years old with oral cavity squamous cell carcinoma.

V usage is TRBV11-1 and J usage is TRBJ2-3, with D tentatively TRBD2 (6 bases). V lost 6 bases, J lost 6 bases, and 16 bases lay in between. The CDR3 totals 14 residues. The germline gives CDR1 SGHAT, CDR2 FQDESV (reference sequence). CDR3 protein: CASSIPGLVDTQYF. In DNA, the CDR3 is TGTGCCAGCAGTATACCGGGACTGGTCGATACGCAGTATTTT.

This clone is labeled medium-sized. The gene calls are TRBV30 and TRBJ1-1; perhaps TRBD1 as D (6 bases). Germline V gene data show CDR1 as GTSNPN and CDR2 as SVGIG (reference sequence). This CDR3 contains 13 residues. The V and J ends lost 5 bases and 2 bases respectively, with 12 bases between them. The CDR3 bases are TGTGCCTGGGAACCGACAGGTAACACTGAAGCTTTCTTT. It encodes CAWEPTGNTEAFF.

The sample holds one count of this clone. The chain joins TRBV29-1 to TRBJ2-6; D is unresolved. CDR3 size: 13 residues. Germline CDR1 reads SQVTM; CDR2 reads ANQGSEA. The V end lost 3 bases, the J end lost 4 bases, and 7 bases lay between the germline ends. CDR3 residues: CSVDSPGANVLTF. In nucleotides, the CDR3 is TGCAGCGTTGACTCCCCGGGGGCCAACGTCCTGACTTTC. The full variable domain, rest sourced from reference TRBV29-1 and TRBJ2-6, is SAVISQKPSRDICQRGTSLTIQCQVDSQVTMMFWYRQQPGQSLTLIATANQGSEATYESGFVIDKFPISRPNLTFSTLTVSNMSPEDSSIYLCSVDSPGANVLTFGAGSRLTVL.

V gene TRBV6-6 combines with J gene TRBJ2-3; 10 bases align to TRBD2. CDR1 MNHNY and CDR2 SVGAGI come from the germline V gene (reference sequence). V shed 7 bases and J 5 bases; nucleotides not matched to a gene: 12. The CDR3 runs 16 residues. The CDR3, as DNA: TGTGCCAGCAAGCGGGGGCTAGCGGGAGAGCAAGATACGCAGTATTTT. It translates to CASKRGLAGEQDTQYF.

V is TRBV27 and J is TRBJ1-2; 8 nucleotides agree with TRBD1. This CDR3 contains 14 residues. V shed 2 bases, J shed 4 bases, and the junction held 3 bases outside the gene matches. Germline V CDR1 and CDR2: MNHEY, SMNVEV (reference sequence). The CDR3 here is CASSLGQGTYGYTF. CDR3 DNA: TGTGCCAGCAGTTTAGGACAGGGAACCTATGGCTACACCTTC.

This rearrangement joins TRBV5-1 to TRBJ2-7; 11 bases match TRBD2. The CDR3 sequence is 15 residues long. Per the germline V gene, CDR1 is SGHRS and CDR2 is YFSETQ. Trimming took 4 bases from V and 2 from J; bases not matched to a gene: 5. CDR3 amino acids: CASSHGTSGTYEQYF. CDR3 nucleotide sequence: TGCGCCAGCAGCCACGGGACTAGCGGAACCTACGAGCAGTACTTC.

The chain recombines TRBV2 with TRBJ2-7; D may match TRBD1 or TRBD2 (5 bases each). The CDR3 extends over 14 amino acids. V was trimmed by 4 bases and J by 5 bases, leaving 15 bases between them. Looked up from germline, CDR1 is SNHLY and CDR2 is FYNNEI. CDR3 bases: TGTGCCAGCAGTGTACTCGGGGCCGGTCACGAGCAGTACTTC. Protein product: CASSVLGAGHEQYF.

The chain links TRBV4-1 to TRBJ2-2; D is undetermined. V lost 1 base, J lost 0 bases, and 9 bases lay in between. Germline assignment: CDR1 MGHRA and CDR2 YSYEKL. The CDR3 extends over 16 amino acids. DNA for the CDR3: TGCGCCAGCAGCCAAGTTCCAGGTTCGAACACCGGGGAGCTGTTTTTT. Translating gives CASSQVPGSNTGELFF.

V is TRBV6-5 and J is TRBJ2-5; unclear D gene. Germline V lookup: CDR1 MNHEY, CDR2 SVGAGI. CDR3 length: 13 residues. Trimming stripped 5 bases from V and 0 bases from J, with 7 bases between. The CDR3 coding sequence is TGTGCCAGCAGTCCGCAGTACCAAGAGACCCAGTACTTC. Translated: CASSPQYQETQYF.

This chain connects TRBV29-1 to TRBJ2-7; tentative D call: TRBD2 (5 bases). CDR1 is SQVTM and CDR2 is ANQGSEA in the germline V gene. The CDR3 is 14 residues long. Trimming removed 6 bases from V and 0 bases from J, with 15 bases in between. The CDR3 region is CSVGLQPSSYEQYF. CDR3 DNA: TGCAGCGTCGGACTGCAACCGAGCTCCTACGAGCAGTACTTC.

The chain recombines TRBV28 with TRBJ1-5, with TRBD1 matching 8 bases. The CDR3 has 14 amino acids. Germline V lookup: CDR1 MDHEN, CDR2 SYDVKM. Trimming removed 7 bases from V and 2 bases from J; junction bases left unmatched: 4. In nucleotides, the CDR3 is TGTGCCAGCAAAACGGGACAGGGCAATCAGCCCCAGCATTTT. Translating it yields CASKTGQGNQPQHF.

This clone was observed at least ten times. J is TRBJ2-5 and V is TRBV9; D might be TRBD1 (5 bases). The CDR3 runs to 14 residues. The germline gives CDR1 SGDLS, CDR2 YYNGEE. Trimming took off 3 bases at V and 5 bases at J, with 14 bases between the two ends. The CDR3, as DNA: TGTGCCAGCAGCGGGGGCAAGGTCGGCGAGACCCAGTACTTC. Translation gives CASSGGKVGETQYF.

The V and J genes are TRBV11-2 and TRBJ2-7, with 8 bases fitting TRBD1. The V gene's germline CDR1 is SGHAT and CDR2 FQNNGV. This CDR3 comprises 13 residues. The V gene end was trimmed by 4 bases and the J gene end by 6 bases; junction bases not matched to a gene: 5. The CDR3, as DNA: TGTGCCAGCAGCTCGACAGGGGTTGGCGAGCAGTACTTC. Translated, it gives CASSSTGVGEQYF.

This clone was observed once. This chain uses TRBV9 with TRBJ2-5; possible D gene TRBD2, 5 bases. The ends were cut back, 0 bases at V and 7 bases at J, with 16 bases in the middle. This CDR3 is built from 15 residues. Germline loops: CDR1 SGDLS, CDR2 YYNGEE. CDR3: CASSVGLIQEGTQYF. The CDR3, as DNA: TGTGCCAGCAGCGTAGGCCTGATCCAAGAGGGGACCCAGTACTTC.